The 30 T cell receptor beta chains in this list originate from one sample, sequenced in a study of blood T cell repertoires in COVID-19. Here immunoSEQ multiplex PCR was the method, and the copy in TCRdb shows in-frame clones only, minus some. The data contain 97,000 or so clones, 70% to 85% of them singletons. Material for sequencing was peripheral blood. The receptors stem from a man aged 70-80 years with acute or convalescent COVID-19.

The CDR3 DNA reads TGTGCCACCAGCACCCGGACAGCCTTTGGGGACGAGCAGTACTTC. It yields the protein CATSTRTAFGDEQYF. The V call is TRBV15, the J call TRBJ2-7, with a weak D call TRBD1 (6 bases). CDR3 length: 15 residues. Germline V gene lookup returns CDR1 LNHNV and CDR2 YYDKDF (reference sequence). V was clipped by 4 bases and J by 5 bases, with 18 bases between them.

This rearrangement joins TRBV6-5 to TRBJ1-6, with no clear D. From germline, CDR1 is MNHEY and CDR2 SVGAGI. Deletions cut 2 bases from V and 7 bases from J, with 6 bases between. The CDR3 has 13 amino acids. CDR3 DNA sequence: TGTGCCAGCAGTTACGACTTGAATTCACCCCTCCACTTT. Translation gives CASSYDLNSPLHF.

CDR3 sequence (DNA): TGTGCCAGCAGCCAAGCACAGGGGCCGGGGGAGACCCAGTACTTC. Translation: CASSQAQGPGETQYF. The chain carries TRBV3-1 (or the pseudogene TRBV3-2) and TRBJ2-5; TRBD1 aligns across 7 bases. Germline V gene sequence: CDR1 LGHDT, CDR2 YNNKEL (reference sequence). Unmatched junction bases numbered 7, after V lost 1 base and J lost 5 bases. This CDR3 comprises 15 residues.

The chain is built from TRBV27 and TRBJ1-2; TRBD1 aligns across 8 bases. Looked up from germline, CDR1 is MNHEY and CDR2 is SMNVEV (reference sequence). V dropped 0 bases and J dropped 4; count of bases not matched to a gene: 10. The CDR3 totals 17 residues. The CDR3 sequence is CASSLSDRAVRVYGYTF. CDR3 sequence (DNA): TGTGCCAGCAGTTTATCGGACAGGGCGGTTCGGGTCTATGGCTACACCTTC.

CDR3 protein: CAWSGGQPLLSGNTIYF. CDR3 in DNA: TGTGCCTGGAGTGGGGGACAGCCACTTTTATCTGGAAACACCATATATTTT. The V and J genes are TRBV30 and TRBJ1-3; TRBD1 matches at 7 bases. The V and J ends lost 1 base and 1 base, in that order; junction bases with no gene match: 10. The CDR3 sequence is 17 residues long. Per germline, CDR1 GTSNPN and CDR2 SVGIG (reference sequence).

This chain uses TRBV28 with TRBJ1-2; TRBD1 is a possible D gene (6 bases). CDR3 size: 15 residues. Germline loops: CDR1 MDHEN, CDR2 SYDVKM. The V end lost 6 bases, the J end lost 5 bases, and 19 bases lay between the germline ends. The CDR3 is CASRSLQGTGYGYTF. In DNA form, the CDR3 reads TGTGCCAGCAGATCATTACAGGGAACTGGTTATGGCTACACCTTC.

The chain carries TRBV13 and TRBJ2-1; TRBD2 matches 8 bases. This CDR3 has 15 amino acids. In germline, CDR1 is PRHDT, CDR2 FYEKMQ (reference sequence). J lost 6 bases, V lost 5 bases, and 9 bases had no gene match. The CDR3 nucleotides read TGTGCCAGCAGCCGAGTCGGGAGGGCAAGCAATGAGCAGTTCTTC. Its translation is CASSRVGRASNEQFF.

The V call is TRBV29-1, the J call TRBJ2-1; the D gene is possibly TRBD2 (6 bases). The V and J ends lost 7 bases and 8 bases respectively, with 21 bases between them. This CDR3 is 14 amino acids long. The V gene's germline CDR1 is SQVTM and CDR2 ANQGSEA. This CDR3 reads CSGNAAFSGDEQFF. The CDR3 bases are TGCAGCGGGAACGCGGCTTTTTCGGGGGATGAGCAGTTCTTC.

The CDR3 loop reads CASRLGDEQFF. Written as DNA, the CDR3 is TGTGCCAGCAGACTAGGTGATGAGCAGTTCTTC. This chain joins TRBV9 and TRBJ2-1, with D perhaps matching TRBD2 (5 bases). V dropped 5 bases and J dropped 8 bases, with 8 bases sitting between them. This CDR3 region has 11 residues. The germline CDR1 and CDR2 sequences are SGDLS and YYNGEE.

V gene TRBV15 combines with J gene TRBJ2-3, with 9 positions matching TRBD1. The V and J ends lost 1 base and 6 bases, in that order; junction bases with no gene match: 5. The CDR3 extends over 15 amino acids. Germline V gives CDR1 LNHNV, CDR2 YYDKDF (reference sequence). The CDR3 DNA reads as TGTGCCACCAGCAGAGGAGGGACAGGGCGGGATACGCAGTATTTT. It translates to CATSRGGTGRDTQYF.

The V and J genes are TRBV7-9 and TRBJ1-6, with 9 bases matching TRBD1. The CDR3 totals 15 residues. V lost 3 bases, J lost 7 bases, and 4 bases stayed unmatched. Germline V gives CDR1 SEHNR, CDR2 FQNEAQ (reference sequence). In DNA, the CDR3 is TGTGCCAGCAGCTTGCGTGGACAGGGGAATTCACCCCTCCACTTT. It codes for CASSLRGQGNSPLHF.

V gene TRBV30 combines with J gene TRBJ2-3; the match to TRBD1 covers 9 bases. V gave up 2 bases and J gave up 6 bases; unmatched junction bases: 9. Per the germline V gene, CDR1 is GTSNPN and CDR2 is SVGIG (reference sequence). The CDR3 is 15 amino acids. The CDR3: CAWSRTGAVSDTQYF. CDR3 sequence (DNA): TGTGCCTGGAGTAGGACAGGGGCCGTCTCGGATACGCAGTATTTT.

The rearrangement joins TRBV20-1 to TRBJ2-7; 8 bases are shared with TRBD2. Trimming removed 3 bases from V and 2 bases from J; junction bases left unmatched: 18. Germline V lookup: CDR1 DFQATT, CDR2 SNEGSKA (reference sequence). This CDR3 spans 18 amino acids. The CDR3 here is CSASTHLPTGLVTYEQYF. The CDR3 nucleotides are TGCAGTGCTAGTACCCACCTGCCGACGGGACTAGTAACCTACGAGCAGTACTTC.

J is TRBJ2-7 and V is TRBV10-3; D is unresolved. V lost 3 bases and J 2 bases, leaving 11 bases between the germline ends. CDR1 and CDR2 (germline): ENHRY, SYGVKD. There are 14 residues in the CDR3. CDR3 sequence: CAISESGAAYEQYF. CDR3 DNA sequence: TGTGCCATCAGTGAATCAGGTGCCGCCTACGAGCAGTACTTC.

The chain joins TRBV11-2 to TRBJ2-2, with 9 bases lining up with TRBD1. The CDR3 runs to 18 residues. With V trimmed by 6 bases and J by 4 bases, 15 bases remained unmatched. The germline V gene encodes CDR1 SGHAT and CDR2 FQNNGV. The CDR3 sequence: CASSLTTGGTGFTGELFF. CDR3 sequence (DNA): TGTGCCAGCAGTTTAACGACCGGGGGGACAGGGTTCACCGGGGAGCTGTTTTTT.

J is TRBJ1-1 and V is TRBV19; 7 positions match TRBD1. The CDR3 has 18 amino acids. Germline CDR1 reads LNHDA; CDR2 reads SQIVND (reference sequence). V was pared by 3 bases and J by 3 bases, with 16 bases of the junction left unmatched. In DNA, the CDR3 is TGTGCCAGTAGTATGGGACGGGACAGAAGACCCGGGGACACTGAAGCTTTCTTT. The encoded protein is CASSMGRDRRPGDTEAFF.

The sample holds one count of this clone. This chain uses TRBV5-1 with TRBJ2-1; 7 bases fit TRBD2. The germline CDR1 and CDR2 sequences are SGHRS and YFSETQ. V lost 5 bases and J lost 3; bases outside the gene matches: 8. This CDR3 has 15 amino acids. In nucleotides, the CDR3 is TGCGCCAGCAGGGCAAGTGGCGGGAGCTACAATGAGCAGTTCTTC. The encoded protein is CASRASGGSYNEQFF.

The rearrangement joins TRBV7-8 to TRBJ1-2; weak D call: TRBD1 (5 bases). Germline values: CDR1 SGHVS, CDR2 FQNEAQ. The CDR3 loop spans 14 amino acids. Trimming shortened V by 2 bases and J by 4 bases, and 11 bases separated the two germline ends. CDR3 bases: TGTGCCAGCAGCTTAACCGGCGACAGCTATGGCTACACCTTC. This codes for CASSLTGDSYGYTF.

The chain has TRBV4-1 and TRBJ2-1; 8 nucleotides match TRBD1. The germline V gene encodes CDR1 MGHRA and CDR2 YSYEKL. V lost 2 bases and J lost 4; bases outside the gene matches: 4. This CDR3 is built from 15 residues. The CDR3 DNA reads as TGCGCCAGCAGCCAAATCAGGGGGCTTTACAATGAGCAGTTCTTC. Translated: CASSQIRGLYNEQFF.

The chain combines TRBV5-4 with TRBJ2-1, with 11 nucleotides matching TRBD2. The CDR3 runs 16 residues. V gave up 0 bases and J gave up 9 bases; unmatched junction bases: 8. Germline-derived CDR1 and CDR2 are SGHNT and YYREEE (reference sequence). The CDR3 DNA reads TGTGCCAGCAGCTTGGCCGCGCGGGGACTAGCGGTTGAGCAGTTCTTC. This translates into CASSLAARGLAVEQFF.

The V gene is TRBV2, the J gene TRBJ1-2; 7 nucleotides agree with TRBD1. Germline V gene sequence: CDR1 SNHLY, CDR2 FYNNEI. The CDR3 contains 15 residues. V shed 4 bases, J shed 3 bases, and the junction held 8 bases outside the gene matches. CDR3 sequence (DNA): TGTGCCAGCAGTGCGAGGAGGGACAGATACTATGGCTACACCTTC. Its protein is CASSARRDRYYGYTF.

The chain couples TRBV2 to TRBJ1-1, with D tentatively TRBD1 (5 bases). The CDR3 consists of 16 residues. Germline-derived CDR1 and CDR2 are SNHLY and FYNNEI. V dropped 7 bases and J dropped 0 bases, with 18 bases sitting between them. CDR3 sequence: CASTPQSQGLNTEAFF. CDR3 coding DNA: TGTGCCAGCACACCCCAGTCTCAGGGATTGAACACTGAAGCTTTCTTT.

CDR3 amino acids: CASKQGAQPQHF. In nucleotides, the CDR3 is TGTGCCAGTAAACAGGGTGCGCAGCCCCAGCATTTT. The genes are TRBV25-1 and TRBJ1-5; possibly TRBD1 for D (6 bases). The CDR3 is 12 residues long. V lost 9 bases and J 7 bases, leaving 13 bases between the germline ends. Germline assignment: CDR1 MGHDK and CDR2 SYGVNS.

The chain uses TRBV30 and TRBJ1-6; 9 nucleotides line up with TRBD1. The germline gives CDR1 GTSNPN, CDR2 SVGIG (reference sequence). CDR3 length equals 16 residues. V trimming: 5 bases; J trimming: 7 bases; junction bases outside the gene matches: 12. In DNA, the CDR3 is TGTGCCTGGCGCAACCCCCGACAGGGGGTGAATTCACCCCTCCACTTT. It specifies CAWRNPRQGVNSPLHF.

The chain joins TRBV5-1 to TRBJ2-5, with a tentative D call TRBD2 (6 bases). Germline values: CDR1 SGHRS, CDR2 YFSETQ. V lost 0 bases, J lost 2 bases, and 11 bases lay in between. This CDR3 comprises 15 residues. The CDR3 coding sequence is TGCGCCAGCAGCTTGGGTGTAGCGGAGCAAGAGACCCAGTACTTC. Its protein is CASSLGVAEQETQYF.

V usage is TRBV10-1 and J usage is TRBJ2-2; D perhaps matches TRBD2 (5 bases). V gave up 6 bases and J gave up 1 base, with 6 bases separating them. There are 13 residues in the CDR3. Germline CDR1 reads WNHNN; CDR2 reads SYGVQD (reference sequence). The chain's CDR3 is CASRRGNTGELFF. DNA of the CDR3: TGCGCCAGCAGACGGGGGAACACCGGGGAGCTGTTTTTT.

The chain carries TRBV2 and TRBJ2-7; tentative D call: TRBD1 (6 bases). Germline CDR1 is SNHLY and CDR2 is FYNNEI. V lost 3 bases to trimming and J lost 3 bases, with 12 bases between them. CDR3 length equals 14 residues. CDR3 region: CASSDALQGYEQYF. Written as DNA, the CDR3 is TGTGCCAGCAGTGATGCGTTACAGGGCTACGAGCAGTACTTC.

In nucleotides, the CDR3 is TGTGCCAGCAGCGTAGCTTGGGCGGGGGGGCAGGATACGCAGTATTTT. Amino acids: CASSVAWAGGQDTQYF. V usage is TRBV9 and J usage is TRBJ2-3, with 9 nucleotides matching TRBD2. CDR1 SGDLS and CDR2 YYNGEE come from the germline V gene. V lost 0 bases and J lost 6; bases outside the gene matches: 8. CDR3 length: 16 amino acids.

The chain employs TRBV9 and TRBJ1-3; no reliable D call. This CDR3 region has 14 residues. Germline V CDR1 and CDR2: SGDLS, YYNGEE. V lost 3 bases to trimming and J lost 0 bases, with 7 bases between them. The CDR3 is CASSDRISGNTIYF. CDR3 in DNA: TGTGCCAGCAGCGACAGAATCTCTGGAAACACCATATATTTT.

V usage is TRBV2 and J usage is TRBJ1-2; TRBD1 matches 7 bases. With 3 bases clipped from V and 0 bases from J, the junction kept 10 bases outside the gene matches. Germline V gene sequence: CDR1 SNHLY, CDR2 FYNNEI. CDR3 size: 17 residues. The CDR3 is CASSDSYRGTTNYGYTF. CDR3 DNA sequence: TGTGCCAGCAGTGACAGTTACAGGGGAACAACTAACTATGGCTACACCTTC. Filled out from reference TRBV2 and TRBJ1-2, the complete variable domain reads EPEVTQTPSHQVTQMGQEVILRCVPISNHLYFYWYRQILGQKVEFLVSFYNNEISEKSEIFDDQFSVERPDGSNFTLKIRSTKLEDSAMYFCASSDSYRGTTNYGYTFGSGTRLTVV.